These 24 T cell receptor beta chains were all obtained from the same sample, sequenced in a study of identical twins. TCRdb fed the 5' RACE reads into MiXCR, producing one record per CDR3 protein. The sample has some 660,000 distinct CDR3 sequences, roughly 8% seen once. The same data also contributed to another study, on yellow fever vaccine responses in identical twins.

Sequences were obtained from PBMCs. The receptor source for this set is a woman aged 18-35 years in good health.

This clonotype was observed many times. The genes are TRBV28 and TRBJ1-2; the D gene is possibly TRBD1 (6 bases). Germline lookup yields CDR1 MDHEN and CDR2 SYDVKM. The V end was cut by 4 bases, the J end by 5 bases, with 14 bases between. The CDR3 is made up of 14 amino acids. CDR3 coding DNA: TGTGCCAGCAGTTCCGGGACACGTTATTATGGCTACACCTTC. Amino acid sequence: CASSSGTRYYGYTF.

This clonotype was counted ten times or more. The genes are TRBV5-1 and TRBJ2-3; D unresolved. The CDR3 spans 15 residues. The germline V gene encodes CDR1 SGHRS and CDR2 YFSETQ. Deletions cut 0 bases from V and 0 bases from J, with 8 bases between. The CDR3 loop reads CASSLAPVSTDTQYF. In nucleotides, the CDR3 is TGCGCCAGCAGCTTGGCCCCAGTAAGCACAGATACGCAGTATTTT. Combining the CDR3 with reference TRBV5-1 and TRBJ2-3 gives the whole variable domain KAGVTQTPRYLIKTRGQQVTLSCSPISGHRSVSWYQQTPGQGLQFLFEYFSETQRNKGNFPGRFSGRQFSNSRSEMNVSTLELGDSALYLCASSLAPVSTDTQYFGPGTRLTVL.

The chain combines TRBV7-2 with TRBJ1-6; tentatively, D is TRBD1 (6 bases). Germline V lookup: CDR1 SGHTA, CDR2 FQGNSA. The CDR3 consists of 13 residues. The germline V and J ends were trimmed by 5 bases and 8 bases, with 10 bases remaining between them. The CDR3 DNA reads as TGTGCCAGCAGCGCTCGACAGGATTCACCCCTCCACTTT. Amino acids: CASSARQDSPLHF.

This chain joins TRBV28 and TRBJ2-5; 9 bases are shared with TRBD1. The germline CDR1 and CDR2 sequences are MDHEN and SYDVKM. This CDR3 has 14 residues. The junction had 9 bases not matched to a gene; V was cut back by 8 bases and J by 5 bases. The chain's CDR3 is CASGTYRGRETQYF. The CDR3 bases are TGTGCCAGCGGAACTTACAGGGGGCGGGAGACCCAGTACTTC.

This chain joins TRBV4-3 and TRBJ2-5; D is possibly TRBD2 (6 bases). Germline-derived CDR1 and CDR2 are LGHNA and YSLEER. The CDR3 consists of 11 residues. V was shortened by 2 bases and J by 14 bases, with 12 bases between the two germline ends. CDR3 residues: CASSQPGLLYF. The CDR3 DNA follows: TGCGCCAGCAGCCAACCGGGACTGTTATACTTC.

The CDR3 region is CASSFPGTNTEAFF. DNA for the CDR3: TGTGCCAGCAGTTTCCCAGGGACGAACACTGAAGCTTTCTTT. The rearrangement joins TRBV12-3 or TRBV12-4 to TRBJ1-1; perhaps TRBD1 as D (5 bases). The CDR3 loop spans 14 amino acids. Between the trimmed V and J ends, which lost 3 bases and 1 base, there was a span of 9 bases.

The chain couples TRBV20-1 to TRBJ2-7; no definite D call. The CDR3 spans 11 residues. Germline V gives CDR1 DFQATT, CDR2 SNEGSKA (reference sequence). V lost 3 bases to trimming and J lost 5 bases, with 8 bases between them. CDR3 coding DNA: TGCAGTGCTAGGTACAACAACGAGCAGTACTTC. Translated, it gives CSARYNNEQYF.

This clonotype appeared many times. The rearrangement uses TRBV12-3 or TRBV12-4 and TRBJ2-7; tentative D call: TRBD1 (5 bases). Trimming shortened V by 3 bases and J by 0 bases, and 9 bases separated the two germline ends. The CDR3 has 14 residues. CDR3 DNA sequence: TGTGCCAGCAGTTTGAAGGGGCCCTCCTACGAGCAGTACTTC. Encoded protein: CASSLKGPSYEQYF.

The rearrangement links TRBV5-1 to TRBJ2-2; 10 positions match TRBD1. The length of the CDR3 is 16 residues. Germline loops: CDR1 SGHRS, CDR2 YFSETQ. V was clipped by 0 bases and J by 4 bases; unmatched bases: 3. The CDR3 protein is CASSLGQGAITGELFF. The CDR3 coding sequence is TGCGCCAGCAGCTTGGGACAGGGGGCGATCACCGGGGAGCTGTTTTTT. Drawing the rest from reference TRBV5-1 and TRBJ2-2, the complete variable domain is KAGVTQTPRYLIKTRGQQVTLSCSPISGHRSVSWYQQTPGQGLQFLFEYFSETQRNKGNFPGRFSGRQFSNSRSEMNVSTLELGDSALYLCASSLGQGAITGELFFGEGSRLTVL.

Many counts were recorded for this clonotype. The chain links TRBV12-3 or TRBV12-4 to TRBJ1-1; D uncertain. Trimming took off 6 bases at V and 2 bases at J, with 16 bases between the two ends. This CDR3 region has 15 residues. The CDR3 is CASSLSGVLNTEAFF. The CDR3 coding sequence is TGTGCCAGCAGCCTAAGTGGCGTACTTAACACTGAAGCTTTCTTT.

This clonotype has just a few counts. This chain uses TRBV12-3 or TRBV12-4 with TRBJ2-3; 10 nucleotides align to TRBD2. The CDR3 has 17 amino acids. The junction had 3 bases not matched to a gene; V was cut back by 0 bases and J by 0 bases. CDR3 loop: CASSLALSGGSTDTQYF. Written as DNA, the CDR3 is TGTGCCAGCAGTTTAGCCCTTAGCGGGGGGAGCACAGATACGCAGTATTTT.

The rearrangement joins TRBV19 to TRBJ2-4, with 8 positions matching TRBD1. Unmatched junction bases numbered 7, after V lost 3 bases and J lost 3 bases. The CDR3 is 16 amino acids. CDR1 and CDR2 from the germline V gene are LNHDA and SQIVND (reference sequence). CDR3 nucleotides: TGTGCCAGTAGTATTGGGCAGGGGGCGTACAAAAACATTCAGTACTTC. It encodes CASSIGQGAYKNIQYF.

This clonotype was counted ten times or more. The V and J genes are TRBV5-1 and TRBJ2-7; D may correspond to TRBD1 or TRBD2 (5 bases each). The ends were cut back, 0 bases at V and 0 bases at J, with 10 bases in the middle. Germline-derived CDR1 and CDR2 are SGHRS and YFSETQ. The CDR3 length is 15 residues. The CDR3 nucleotides are TGCGCCAGCAGCTTGGTTCCGGGACCCTCCTACGAGCAGTACTTC. Protein product: CASSLVPGPSYEQYF.

V gene TRBV12-3 or TRBV12-4 combines with J gene TRBJ2-7, with TRBD1 as a possible D gene (6 bases). Deletions cut 2 bases from V and 0 bases from J, with 11 bases between. The CDR3 is 15 amino acids. This CDR3 is CASSLYRDNSYEQYF. The CDR3 bases are TGTGCCAGCAGTTTATATAGGGACAACTCCTACGAGCAGTACTTC.

This clonotype was recorded a few times. The V gene is TRBV10-3, the J gene TRBJ2-5; D is undetermined. The germline V gene has CDR1 ENHRY and CDR2 SYGVKD. The CDR3 is 16 residues long. V lost 2 bases and J lost 1, with 14 bases in between. The CDR3 DNA sequence: TGTGCCATCAGTGAGGGAAGGGCTCCCGTCCAAGAGACCCAGTACTTC. Protein sequence: CAISEGRAPVQETQYF.

CDR3 protein: CSVPGAGSYNEQFF. In DNA, the CDR3 is TGCAGCGTCCCGGGCGCGGGCTCCTACAATGAGCAGTTCTTC. The chain joins TRBV29-1 to TRBJ2-1; TRBD2 is a possible D gene (5 bases). The V gene's germline CDR1 is SQVTM and CDR2 ANQGSEA. The CDR3 is 14 residues long. The V end lost 6 bases, the J end lost 0 bases, and 12 bases lay between the germline ends.

This clonotype came up many times. The V gene is TRBV12-3 or TRBV12-4, the J gene TRBJ2-2, with D tentatively TRBD1 or TRBD2 (5 bases each). CDR3 length equals 14 residues. Trimming shortened V by 6 bases and J by 3 bases, and 11 bases separated the two germline ends. The CDR3 sequence: CASRSGPDTGELFF. In nucleotides, the CDR3 is TGTGCCAGCAGATCGGGACCGGACACCGGGGAGCTGTTTTTT.

A few counts support this clonotype. The chain carries TRBV2 and TRBJ2-6, with 13 bases matching TRBD2. The CDR3 extends over 17 amino acids. The J segment lost 2 bases and the V segment lost 6 bases, leaving 4 bases of the junction unmatched. Germline CDR1 and CDR2: SNHLY and FYNNEI. CDR3 sequence reads: CASSQLAGGPGANVLTF. CDR3 in DNA: TGTGCCAGCAGCCAACTAGCGGGGGGGCCTGGGGCCAACGTCCTGACTTTC.

The chain joins TRBV5-6 to TRBJ2-1; the D gene is possibly TRBD2 (6 bases). Germline-derived CDR1 and CDR2 are SGHDT and YYEEEE. The CDR3 is made up of 16 amino acids. The V gene lost 3 bases and the J gene lost 1 base, with 14 bases spanning the gap. CDR3: CASSWVNSGSYNEQFF. For the CDR3, the DNA is TGTGCCAGCAGCTGGGTTAATAGCGGATCCTACAATGAGCAGTTCTTC. The whole variable domain, filled in from reference TRBV5-6 and TRBJ2-1, reads DAGVTQSPTHLIKTRGQQVTLRCSPKSGHDTVSWYQQALGQGPQFIFQYYEEEERQRGNFPDRFSGHQFPNYSSELNVNALLLGDSALYLCASSWVNSGSYNEQFFGPGTRLTVL.

This chain joins TRBV6-5 and TRBJ2-7; 7 bases agree with TRBD2. This CDR3 has 17 residues. With V trimmed by 0 bases and J by 3 bases, 11 bases remained unmatched. CDR1 and CDR2 from the germline V gene are MNHEY and SVGAGI. CDR3 DNA sequence: TGTGCCAGCAGTTACTCGATGTCGTGGGAGGGCATCTACGAGCAGTACTTC. As protein: CASSYSMSWEGIYEQYF.

The table lists this clonotype with a few counts. The V call is TRBV7-9, the J call TRBJ1-2, with 9 bases fitting TRBD1. The CDR3 covers 16 residues. Germline V gene sequence: CDR1 SEHNR, CDR2 FQNEAQ (reference sequence). V lost 4 bases to trimming and J lost 5 bases; unmatched junction nucleotides: 11. CDR3 coding DNA: TGTGCCAGCAGCTCGACGTCCGGGACAGGGCTTTATGGCTACACCTTC. Its protein product is CASSSTSGTGLYGYTF.

This clonotype was observed at least ten times. The V gene is TRBV12-3 or TRBV12-4, the J gene TRBJ2-1, with D perhaps TRBD1 (6 bases). The CDR3 length is 15 residues. Trimming pared 7 bases from V and 1 base from J, leaving 14 bases between. The CDR3 region is CASIPSGVSYNEQFF. CDR3 DNA: TGTGCCAGCATACCGTCAGGGGTATCCTACAATGAGCAGTTCTTC.

CDR3 sequence: CASSLHGTEAFF. The CDR3 coding sequence is TGTGCCAGCAGCTTACACGGGACTGAAGCTTTCTTT. V gene TRBV7-9 combines with J gene TRBJ1-1; D is uncertain. CDR3 size: 12 residues. Trimming cost V 2 bases and J 5 bases, with 6 bases left between them. Germline CDR1 and CDR2: SEHNR and FQNEAQ (reference sequence).

This clonotype was seen more than once but under ten times. This chain links TRBV7-2 with TRBJ2-2; TRBD2 aligns across 11 bases. The germline gives CDR1 SGHTA, CDR2 FQGNSA. This CDR3 is 17 amino acids long. The junction had 6 bases not matched to a gene; V was cut back by 5 bases and J by 1 base. CDR3 in DNA: TGTGCCAGCAGCCTTGCGGGACTAGCGGTGAACACCGGGGAGCTGTTTTTT. This translates into CASSLAGLAVNTGELFF.